Listed below are T cell receptor beta chains from one sample, sequenced in a study of response to subunit inactivated influenza vaccine. Using its own MiXCR run on the RT-PCR reads, TCRdb lists one record per CDR3 protein. The sample lists 540,000 or so distinct CDR3 sequences, over 10% occurring once. This material consisted of PBMCs from blood, taken around seven weeks after vaccination. Source of these receptors: a man over 45 who received an inactivated influenza vaccine. Both conserved end residues are part of each CDR3.

v_call	j_call	cdr3_length	cdr3_aa
TRBV10-3	TRBJ2-7	11	CAIGEGNGQYF
TRBV6-1	TRBJ2-3	14	CASRLAGSTDTQYF
TRBV28	TRBJ2-7	13	CASVGDGSYEQYF
TRBV10-3	TRBJ2-1	12	CASGDSNNEQFF
TRBV28	TRBJ2-1	16	CASSRPSGGAGNEQFF
TRBV11-2	TRBJ2-3	18	CASSSASTSREVKDTQYF
TRBV5-1	TRBJ2-1	17	CASSSSKAGGGYNEQFF
TRBV20-1	TRBJ2-2	15	CSANDQDDNTGELFF
TRBV7-2	TRBJ2-5	16	CASSLASWFGGETQYF
TRBV20-1	TRBJ1-3	13	CSARVTAGNTIYF
TRBV7-2	TRBJ2-7	16	CASSLGSGGASYEQYF
TRBV7-9	TRBJ2-3	12	CAGGQTTDTQYF
TRBV6-5	TRBJ2-3	16	CASSYTAGVTTDTQYF
TRBV24-1	TRBJ2-7	15	CATSTSRAGGYEQYF
TRBV20-1	TRBJ2-1	14	CSAIQGYSYNEQFF
TRBV20-1	TRBJ1-5	16	CSARRGNTGLNQPQHF
TRBV29-1	TRBJ2-7	14	CSVESGTDLYEQYF
TRBV3-1	TRBJ2-3	16	CASSHNKGTGTDTQYF
TRBV11-2	TRBJ2-7	15	CASSSAREGRYEQYF
TRBV20-1	TRBJ2-5	15	CSARDSRVARKTQYF
TRBV1	TRBJ2-5	17	CTSSQESSRGEEETQYF
TRBV14	TRBJ1-1	16	CASSPVGTGPNTEAFF
TRBV4-3	TRBJ1-2	15	CASSQDVGGALGYTF
TRBV9	TRBJ2-1	15	CASSVEEGAYNEQFF
TRBV2	TRBJ2-1	17	CASSDLLAVSSYNEQFF
TRBV11-1	TRBJ1-6	18	CASSSPPPVRSDSSPLHF
TRBV5-1	TRBJ2-7	12	CASSWTGNEQYF
TRBV11-3	TRBJ2-1	15	CASSFSAGRDHEQFF
TRBV12-3/TRBV12-4	TRBJ2-6	16	CASKAGGLSGANVLTF
TRBV5-1	TRBJ2-1	21	CASSKLSWPGTRGGLYNEQFF
TRBV12-3/TRBV12-4	TRBJ2-5	14	CASSLGSGVETQYF
TRBV7-2	TRBJ2-5	15	CASSLRAGAQETQYF
TRBV7-9	TRBJ2-7	14	CASSLESGPVGQYF
TRBV15	TRBJ2-7	13	CATSRPPTYEQYF
TRBV27	TRBJ2-3	16	CASSLSTGPSTDTQYF
TRBV7-9	TRBJ1-2	15	CASSTGTDPDYGYTF
TRBV6-1	TRBJ1-4	15	CASRNQPASNEKLFF
TRBV12-3/TRBV12-4	TRBJ2-2	13	CASRDSHTGELFF